This T cell receptor (beta chain) was identified during a study of T cells expressing NK-cell markers. TCRdb re-called the 5' RACE reads; one entry per CDR3 protein, DNA not given. The ten most abundant clones cover about 10% of a sample with about 410,000 distinct CDR3 sequences. CDR1 and CDR2 from the germline V gene are WNHNN and SYGVQD (reference sequence). The CDR3 extends over 17 amino acids. The sample taken for sequencing was blood T cells: a sorted CD56 or NKG2C T cell subset, CD4+ or CD8+ T cells, or bulk PBMC T cells (not recorded which). The receptor was isolated from a woman aged 50 to 60 in good health. The chain is built from TRBV10-1 and TRBJ2-5; as DNA is missing, the TRBD1 call by TCRdb cannot be tested. CDR3 loop: CASSEWAGEGPQETQYF.